Below, 15 T cell receptor beta chains from the same sample are listed, as sequenced in a study of T cell clones after liver transplantation. Produced via immunoSEQ multiplex PCR; TCRdb's table is partial and in-frame only. The sample lists more than 95,000 clones, more than 75% occurring once. The material was CD4+ T cells from blood, obtained before liver transplant. These receptors were collected from a human donor who received a liver transplant.

The CDR3 spells CASREGNYGYTF. As DNA, the CDR3 is TGCGCCAGCCGGGAAGGGAACTATGGCTACACCTTC. The rearrangement links TRBV5-1 to TRBJ1-2; no definite D call. V lost 7 bases to trimming and J lost 2 bases, with 9 bases between them. The CDR3 loop spans 12 amino acids. CDR1 is SGHRS, CDR2 YFSETQ, per germline. Complete variable domain (other parts from reference TRBV5-1 and TRBJ1-2): KAGVTQTPRYLIKTRGQQVTLSCSPISGHRSVSWYQQTPGQGLQFLFEYFSETQRNKGNFPGRFSGRQFSNSRSEMNVSTLELGDSALYLCASREGNYGYTFGSGTRLTVV.

The J gene is TRBJ1-1, the V gene TRBV28; D perhaps matches TRBD1 (6 bases). The germline V gene encodes CDR1 MDHEN and CDR2 SYDVKM. The CDR3 has 15 amino acids. The V gene lost 6 bases and the J gene lost 2 bases, with 16 bases spanning the gap. The CDR3 is CASRGAGARNTEAFF. CDR3 bases: TGTGCCAGCAGGGGGGCCGGGGCCCGAAACACTGAAGCTTTCTTT.

The chain employs TRBV27 and TRBJ2-7, with no clear D. This CDR3 spans 14 amino acids. The V end was cut by 3 bases, the J end by 2 bases, with 11 bases between. Germline V gene sequence: CDR1 MNHEY, CDR2 SMNVEV (reference sequence). The CDR3, as DNA: TGTGCCAGCAGTTTTGTAGCCGGTGCCTACGAGCAGTACTTC. This translates into CASSFVAGAYEQYF.

This clone was recorded at least ten times. The gene calls are TRBV29-1 and TRBJ2-2, with 7 positions matching TRBD2. CDR1 and CDR2 (germline): SQVTM, ANQGSEA. The V and J ends lost 7 bases and 4 bases, in that order; junction bases with no gene match: 12. The CDR3 is 15 residues long. This CDR3 is CSALSGVGFTGELFF. The CDR3, as DNA: TGCAGCGCCTTGAGCGGGGTCGGTTTCACCGGGGAGCTGTTTTTT.

The genes are TRBV11-2 and TRBJ1-1; D remains ambiguous. The CDR3 runs to 14 residues. V was cut by 1 base and J by 1 base, with 7 bases left in between. Germline lookup yields CDR1 SGHAT and CDR2 FQNNGV. CDR3 nucleotide sequence: TGTGCCAGCAGCTTAGGTACAAGGAACACTGAAGCTTTCTTT. Translating gives CASSLGTRNTEAFF.

The chain is built from TRBV5-7 and TRBJ1-2, with D possibly TRBD1 on 5 matching bases. TRBV5-7 is known as an ORF, though its function is uncertain. V was trimmed by 3 bases and J by 4 bases, leaving 16 bases between them. This CDR3 comprises 15 residues. The CDR3 loop reads CASSSQVPTLYGYTF. The CDR3, as DNA: TGTGCCAGCAGCTCACAGGTTCCCACCCTCTATGGCTACACCTTC.

The rearrangement links TRBV7-6 to TRBJ1-1; D unresolved. The CDR3 is 13 residues long. The ends were cut back, 1 base at V and 7 bases at J, with 10 bases in the middle. Germline values: CDR1 SGHVS, CDR2 FNYEAQ. The CDR3 region is CASSLVQLGEAFF. As DNA, the CDR3 is TGTGCCAGCAGCTTAGTTCAGCTGGGTGAAGCTTTCTTT.

The chain combines TRBV20-1 with TRBJ2-3; no reliable D call. Germline values: CDR1 DFQATT, CDR2 SNEGSKA (reference sequence). The CDR3 extends over 11 amino acids. V dropped 6 bases and J dropped 6 bases, with 10 bases sitting between them. CDR3 sequence (DNA): TGCAGTGCGCATTGGCAGGATACGCAGTATTTT. Encoded protein: CSAHWQDTQYF.

This clone showed up just once. This chain joins TRBV5-6 and TRBJ2-3, with D perhaps TRBD1 or TRBD2 (5 bases each). This CDR3 has 13 amino acids. V lost 6 bases, J lost 6 bases, and 14 bases lay in between. Per germline, CDR1 SGHDT and CDR2 YYEEEE. CDR3 loop: CASTMSGLDTQYF. The DNA for the CDR3 is TGTGCCAGCACTATGTCGGGGCTGGATACGCAGTATTTT. Using reference TRBV5-6 and TRBJ2-3 for the parts outside the CDR3, the full variable domain is DAGVTQSPTHLIKTRGQQVTLRCSPKSGHDTVSWYQQALGQGPQFIFQYYEEEERQRGNFPDRFSGHQFPNYSSELNVNALLLGDSALYLCASTMSGLDTQYFGPGTRLTVL.

The gene calls are TRBV5-8 and TRBJ2-7; the D gene is possibly TRBD1 (6 bases). Trimming shortened V by 1 base and J by 1 base, and 12 bases separated the two germline ends. Germline lookup yields CDR1 SGHTS and CDR2 YDEGEE. This CDR3 has 15 amino acids. The CDR3 is CASSLFDRQSYEQYF. The CDR3 DNA reads as TGTGCCAGCAGCTTGTTTGACAGGCAGTCCTACGAGCAGTACTTC. Full variable domain (remainder filled in from reference TRBV5-8 and TRBJ2-7): EAGVTQSPTHLIKTRGQQATLRCSPISGHTSVYWYQQALGLGLQFLLWYDEGEERNRGNFPPRFSGRQFPNYSSELNVNALELEDSALYLCASSLFDRQSYEQYFGPGTRLTVT.

The V and J genes are TRBV5-1 and TRBJ2-1; the D gene is possibly TRBD2 (7 bases). Germline lookup yields CDR1 SGHRS and CDR2 YFSETQ. The V end was cut by 4 bases, the J end by 0 bases, with 14 bases between. CDR3 length: 16 amino acids. CDR3 in amino acids: CASSRGGQSSYNEQFF. CDR3 DNA: TGCGCCAGCAGCCGCGGGGGCCAGAGCTCCTACAATGAGCAGTTCTTC.

This clone was observed once. This chain links TRBV6-4 with TRBJ2-6; D unresolved. The CDR3 spans 14 residues. Germline CDR1 reads MRHNA; CDR2 reads SNTAGT. Trimming left V 3 bases short and J 0 bases short, with 3 bases between. The CDR3 loop reads CASSESSGANVLTF. CDR3 sequence (DNA): TGTGCCAGCAGTGAGAGCTCTGGGGCCAACGTCCTGACTTTC.

The rearrangement links TRBV5-8 to TRBJ2-7; D is unresolved. Germline V gives CDR1 SGHTS, CDR2 YDEGEE. The CDR3 extends over 15 amino acids. Trimming removed 0 bases from V and 0 bases from J, with 10 bases in between. The DNA of the CDR3 is TGTGCCAGCAGCTTGGGGACGGCGACCTCCTACGAGCAGTACTTC. Translation gives CASSLGTATSYEQYF.

The V gene is TRBV5-8, the J gene TRBJ1-2, with D unresolved. Looked up from germline, CDR1 is SGHTS and CDR2 is YDEGEE. V gave up 2 bases and J gave up 7 bases, with 9 bases separating them. This CDR3 contains 12 residues. CDR3 sequence (DNA): TGTGCCAGCAGCTTAATAGTGGGTGGCTACACCTTC. It translates to CASSLIVGGYTF.

This clone turned up a few times. The rearrangement uses TRBV7-3 and TRBJ2-7; D uncertain. The CDR3 spans 13 residues. Trimming cost V 2 bases and J 2 bases, with 7 bases left between them. CDR1 and CDR2 (germline): SGHTA, FQGTGA. CDR3 coding DNA: TGTGCCAGCAGCTTAGGGTACGCCTACGAGCAGTACTTC. This sequence encodes CASSLGYAYEQYF.